The present TCR beta chain was sequenced within a study of CDR3 diversity in severe acne. CDR3 length: 15 residues. CDR1 and CDR2 from the germline V gene are DFQATT and SNEGSKA (reference sequence). The ends were cut back, 1 base at V and 0 bases at J, with 7 bases in the middle. MiXCR was run by TCRdb on the PCR reads, yielding one entry per CDR3 protein. This sample has around 83,000 distinct CDR3 sequences, with around 50% found just once. The TCR originated in a male donor with severe acne vulgaris. The specimen sequenced was blood. This chain connects TRBV20-1 to TRBJ2-6; D is unresolved. The CDR3 is CSARARNSGANVLTF. For the CDR3, the DNA is TGCAGTGCTAGAGCCCGAAACTCTGGGGCCAACGTCCTGACTTTC.